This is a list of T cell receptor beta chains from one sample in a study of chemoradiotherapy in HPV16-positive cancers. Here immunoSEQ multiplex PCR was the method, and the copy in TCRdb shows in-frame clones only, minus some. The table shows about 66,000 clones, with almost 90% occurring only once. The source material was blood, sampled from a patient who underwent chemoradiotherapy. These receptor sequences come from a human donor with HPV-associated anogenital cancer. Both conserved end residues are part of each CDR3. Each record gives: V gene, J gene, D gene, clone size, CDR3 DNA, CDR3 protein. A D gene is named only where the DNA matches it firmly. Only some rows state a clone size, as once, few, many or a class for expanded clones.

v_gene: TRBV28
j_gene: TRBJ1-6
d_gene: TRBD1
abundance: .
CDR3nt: TGTGCCAGCAGTTTAGCGAGTAGACAGGGCGCCCTCCACTTT
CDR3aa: CASSLASRQGALHF

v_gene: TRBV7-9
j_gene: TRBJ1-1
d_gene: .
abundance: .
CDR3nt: TGTGCCAGCAGCGCTGTTGGGGGGCTTGACACTGAAGCTTTCTTT
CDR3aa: CASSAVGGLDTEAFF

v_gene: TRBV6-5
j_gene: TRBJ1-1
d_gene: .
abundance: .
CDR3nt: TGTGCCAGCAGTTACTCGATTCCGGGAGCGAGCACTGAAGCTTTCTTT
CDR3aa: CASSYSIPGASTEAFF

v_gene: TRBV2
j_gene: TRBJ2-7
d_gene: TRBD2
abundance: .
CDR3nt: TGTGCCAGTAGGACTAGCGGGAATTACGAGCAGTACTTC
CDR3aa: CASRTSGNYEQYF

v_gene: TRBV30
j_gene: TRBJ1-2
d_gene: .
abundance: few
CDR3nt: TGTGCCTGGAGCCGGCAGGTAAATGGCTACACCTTC
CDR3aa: CAWSRQVNGYTF

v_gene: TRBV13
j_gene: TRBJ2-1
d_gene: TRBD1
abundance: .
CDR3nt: TGTGCCAGCAGCTCCACCGGGACAGGGAATTACAATGAGCAGTTCTTC
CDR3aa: CASSSTGTGNYNEQFF

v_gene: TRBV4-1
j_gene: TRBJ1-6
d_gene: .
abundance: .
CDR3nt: TGCGCCAGCAGCTGGGGGTTAGACAGGTCGGGTTCACCCCTCCACTTT
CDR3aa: CASSWGLDRSGSPLHF

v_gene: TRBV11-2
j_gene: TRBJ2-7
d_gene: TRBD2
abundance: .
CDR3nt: TGTGCCAGCAGCTTAGGCGGGGGATTGTACGAGCAGTACTTC
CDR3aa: CASSLGGGLYEQYF

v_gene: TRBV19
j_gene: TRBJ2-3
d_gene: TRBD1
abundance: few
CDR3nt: TGTGCCAGTAGTAGGTCAGGGGGCAGAACAGATACGCAGTATTTT
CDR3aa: CASSRSGGRTDTQYF

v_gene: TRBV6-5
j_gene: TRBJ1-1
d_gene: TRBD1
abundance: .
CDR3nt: TGTGCCAGCAGTCAGAACAGGGGGAACACTGAAGCTTTCTTT
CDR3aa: CASSQNRGNTEAFF

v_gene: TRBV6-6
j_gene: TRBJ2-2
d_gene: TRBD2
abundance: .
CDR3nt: TGTGCCAGCAGCCCGGGACTAGGCCCGGTGGAGCTGTTTTTT
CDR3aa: CASSPGLGPVELFF

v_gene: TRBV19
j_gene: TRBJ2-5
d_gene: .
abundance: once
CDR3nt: TGTGCCAGTAGTATCGGCTTAGGGAGACAAGAGACCCAGTACTTC
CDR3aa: CASSIGLGRQETQYF

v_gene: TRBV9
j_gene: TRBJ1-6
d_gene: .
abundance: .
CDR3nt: TGTGCCAGCAGCGTAGTAGGGGGGGGAAATTCACCCCTCCACTTT
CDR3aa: CASSVVGGGNSPLHF

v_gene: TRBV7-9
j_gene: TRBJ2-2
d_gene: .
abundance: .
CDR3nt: TGTGCCAGCAGCTTAACGGCCGCTAACACCGGGGAGCTGTTTTTT
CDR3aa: CASSLTAANTGELFF

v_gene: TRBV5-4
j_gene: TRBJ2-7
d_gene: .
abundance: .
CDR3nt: TGTGCCAGCAGCCCATTTTTGGGGCTGACGTCCTACGAGCAGTACTTC
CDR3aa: CASSPFLGLTSYEQYF

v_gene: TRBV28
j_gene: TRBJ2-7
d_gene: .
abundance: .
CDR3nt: TGTGCCAGCAGCTCTCCCGGACAGCTCTACGAGCAGTACTTC
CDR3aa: CASSSPGQLYEQYF

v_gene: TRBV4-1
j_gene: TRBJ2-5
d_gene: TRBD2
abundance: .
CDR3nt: TGCGCCAGCAGCCAAGTCGGGAGCGGGGGGGCGGTATTGGCTTACTTC
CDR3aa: CASSQVGSGGAVLAYF

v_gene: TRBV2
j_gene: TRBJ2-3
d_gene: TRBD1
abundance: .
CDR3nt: TGTGCCAGCAGTTCGGACAGGATCACAGATACGCAGTATTTT
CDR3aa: CASSSDRITDTQYF

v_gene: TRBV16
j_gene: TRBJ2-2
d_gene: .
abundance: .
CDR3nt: TGTGCCAGCAGCCAAACACAGGGTGCCGGGGAGCTGTTTTTT
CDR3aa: CASSQTQGAGELFF

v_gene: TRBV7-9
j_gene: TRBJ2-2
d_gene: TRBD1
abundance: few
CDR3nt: TGTGCCAGCAGCCCGTCGACAGGGGGAGGTACCGGGGAGCTGTTTTTT
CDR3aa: CASSPSTGGGTGELFF

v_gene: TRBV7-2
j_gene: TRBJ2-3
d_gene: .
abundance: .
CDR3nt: TGTGCCAGCAGCTCCCACACCAGCACAGATACGCAGTATTTT
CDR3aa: CASSSHTSTDTQYF

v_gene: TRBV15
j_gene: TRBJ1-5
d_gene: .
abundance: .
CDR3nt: TGTGCCACCAGCAGCAGGACAGATAATCAGCCCCAGCATTTT
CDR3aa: CATSSRTDNQPQHF

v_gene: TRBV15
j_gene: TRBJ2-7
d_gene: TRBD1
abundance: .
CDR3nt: TGTGCCACCAGCAGAGTCAATCAGGGGGACTACGAGCAGTACTTC
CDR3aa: CATSRVNQGDYEQYF

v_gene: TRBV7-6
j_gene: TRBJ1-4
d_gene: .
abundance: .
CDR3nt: TGTGCCAGCAGCTTAGGGACTACTAATGAAAAACTGTTTTTT
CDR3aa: CASSLGTTNEKLFF

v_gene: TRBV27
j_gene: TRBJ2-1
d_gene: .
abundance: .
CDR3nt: TGTGCCAGCAGTTTTTTTGGCAGAGAGGGGGTCTCCTACAATGAGCAGTTCTTC
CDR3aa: CASSFFGREGVSYNEQFF

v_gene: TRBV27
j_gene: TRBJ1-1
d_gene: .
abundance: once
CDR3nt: TGTGCCAGCAGTTTAACAGGGCTTGAAGCTTTCTTT
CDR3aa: CASSLTGLEAFF

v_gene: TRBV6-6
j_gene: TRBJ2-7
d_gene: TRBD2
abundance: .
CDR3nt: TGTGCCAGCAGTTACCCCGCTAGCGGGAGCTACGAGCAGTACTTC
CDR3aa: CASSYPASGSYEQYF

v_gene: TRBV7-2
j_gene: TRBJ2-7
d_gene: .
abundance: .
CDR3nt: TGTGCCAGCAGCTTTGGGACCTACGAGCAGTACTTC
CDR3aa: CASSFGTYEQYF

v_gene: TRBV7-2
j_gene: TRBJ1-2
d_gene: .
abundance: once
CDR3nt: TGTGCCAGCAGCTTAGACATAATTGGTTATGGCTACACCTTC
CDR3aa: CASSLDIIGYGYTF

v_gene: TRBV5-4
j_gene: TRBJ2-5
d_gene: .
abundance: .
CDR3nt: TGTGCCAGCAGCACCTTCCCCCTTCCAGAGCAGTACTTC
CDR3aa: CASSTFPLPEQYF

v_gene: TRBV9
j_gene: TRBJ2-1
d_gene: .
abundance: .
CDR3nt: TGTGCCAGCAGCGTAGACGGAGGGAATGAGCAGTTCTTC
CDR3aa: CASSVDGGNEQFF

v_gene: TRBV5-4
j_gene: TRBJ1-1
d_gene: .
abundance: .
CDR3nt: TGTGCCAGCAGCTTGGATACAAACAAAGCTTTCTTT
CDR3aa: CASSLDTNKAFF

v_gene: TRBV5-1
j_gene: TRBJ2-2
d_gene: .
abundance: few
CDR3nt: TGCGCCAGCAGCACGACAGAGGGGAAAACCGGGGAGCTGTTTTTT
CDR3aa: CASSTTEGKTGELFF

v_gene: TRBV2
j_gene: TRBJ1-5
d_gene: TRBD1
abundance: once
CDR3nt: TGTGCCAGCAGTTGGACAGGGGAGGGCAATCAGCCCCAGCATTTT
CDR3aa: CASSWTGEGNQPQHF

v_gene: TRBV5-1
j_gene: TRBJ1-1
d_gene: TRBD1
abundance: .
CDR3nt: TGCGCCAGCAGGAGAATCGGGACAGGGGGATTCAACACTGAAGCTTTCTTT
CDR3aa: CASRRIGTGGFNTEAFF

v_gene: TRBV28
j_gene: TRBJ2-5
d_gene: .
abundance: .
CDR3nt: TGTGCCAGCAGCTCCCGCACAGGGTCAGTTTCAGAGACCCAGTACTTC
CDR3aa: CASSSRTGSVSETQYF

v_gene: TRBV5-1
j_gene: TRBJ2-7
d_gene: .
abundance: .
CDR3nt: TGCGCCAGCAGCTTCGACAGTTACGAGCAGTACTTC
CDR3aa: CASSFDSYEQYF

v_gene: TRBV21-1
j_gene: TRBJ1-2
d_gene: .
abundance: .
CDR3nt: TGTGCCAGCAGCATCCCCAGGGTGCCCCCTACTAACTATGGCTACACCTTC
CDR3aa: CASSIPRVPPTNYGYTF

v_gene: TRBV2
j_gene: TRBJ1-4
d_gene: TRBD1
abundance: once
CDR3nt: TGTGCCAGCAGTTGGGGAGACAGGGGTTTCGATGAAAAACTGTTTTTT
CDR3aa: CASSWGDRGFDEKLFF

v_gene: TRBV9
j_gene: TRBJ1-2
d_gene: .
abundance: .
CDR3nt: TGTGCCAGCAGCGCGAGACAGAACTATGGCTACACCTTC
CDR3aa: CASSARQNYGYTF

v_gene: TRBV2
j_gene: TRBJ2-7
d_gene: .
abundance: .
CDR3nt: TGTGCCAGCAGTGACAGCTACGAGCAGTACTTC
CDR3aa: CASSDSYEQYF

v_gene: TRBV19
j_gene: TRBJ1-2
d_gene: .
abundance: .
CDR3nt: TGTGCCAGTTCTGCAGGAGCCCCAAACTATGGCTACACCTTC
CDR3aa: CASSAGAPNYGYTF

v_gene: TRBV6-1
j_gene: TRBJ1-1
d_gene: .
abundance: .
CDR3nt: TGTGCCAGCAGTCTGATCCCCAGTATGAACACTGAAGCTTTCTTT
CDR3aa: CASSLIPSMNTEAFF

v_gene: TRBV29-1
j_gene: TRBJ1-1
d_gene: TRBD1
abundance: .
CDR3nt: TGCAGCGGCGGACAGGGGGCAAAGAACACTGAAGCTTTCTTT
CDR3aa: CSGGQGAKNTEAFF

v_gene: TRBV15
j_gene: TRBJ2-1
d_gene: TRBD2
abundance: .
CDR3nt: TGTGCCACCAGCAGAGAGAGAGGAGGACATCCTAGCGGGGGGGCGGATGAGCAGTTCTTC
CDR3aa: CATSRERGGHPSGGADEQFF

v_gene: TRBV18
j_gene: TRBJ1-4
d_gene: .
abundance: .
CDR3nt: TGTGCCAGCTCACTTTCCAGACAGAATGAAAAACTGTTTTTT
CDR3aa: CASSLSRQNEKLFF

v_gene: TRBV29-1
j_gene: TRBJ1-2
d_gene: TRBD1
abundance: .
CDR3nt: TGCAGCGTCACCTGGGACAGGGGCGATGGCTACACCTTC
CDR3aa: CSVTWDRGDGYTF

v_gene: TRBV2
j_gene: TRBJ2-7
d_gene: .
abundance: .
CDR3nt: TGTGCCAGCAGTGAAGTGGGCAGGTCAACCTACGAGCAGTACTTC
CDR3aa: CASSEVGRSTYEQYF

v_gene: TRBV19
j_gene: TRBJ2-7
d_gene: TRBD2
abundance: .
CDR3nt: TGTGCCACGGTACCCGGGACTATGAGGAACGAGCAGTACTTC
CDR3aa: CATVPGTMRNEQYF

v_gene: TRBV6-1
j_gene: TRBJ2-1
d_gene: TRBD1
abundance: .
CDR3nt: TGTGCCAGCAGTGGGACAGGGGGAGGATACAATGAGCAGTTCTTC
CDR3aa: CASSGTGGGYNEQFF

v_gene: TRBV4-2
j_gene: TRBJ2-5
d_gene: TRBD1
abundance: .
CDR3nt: TGTGCCAGCAGCCAAGATGCGGGACAGGGTCCGGAGACCCAGTACTTC
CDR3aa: CASSQDAGQGPETQYF

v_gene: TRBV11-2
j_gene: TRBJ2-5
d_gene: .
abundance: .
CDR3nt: TGTGCCAGCAGCCCCAGTGGTGGGCAGGGCGAGACCCAGTACTTC
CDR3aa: CASSPSGGQGETQYF

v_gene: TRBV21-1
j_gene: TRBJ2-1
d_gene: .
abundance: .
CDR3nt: TGTGCCAGCAGCGGTGACCAGGACAGAAGGCATGAGCAGTTCTTC
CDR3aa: CASSGDQDRRHEQFF

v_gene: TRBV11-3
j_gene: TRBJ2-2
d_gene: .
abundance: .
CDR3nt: TGTGCCAGCAGCTTAAGAGCGGTAGCCGGGGAGCTGTTTTTT
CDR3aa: CASSLRAVAGELFF

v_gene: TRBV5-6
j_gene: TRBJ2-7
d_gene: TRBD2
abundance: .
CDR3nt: TGTGCCAGCAGTTCCACGGGACTAGCGGGAGCCTACGAGCAGTACTTC
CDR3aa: CASSSTGLAGAYEQYF

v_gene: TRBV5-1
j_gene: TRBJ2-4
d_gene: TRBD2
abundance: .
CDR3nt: TGCGCCAGCAGTCCGGAAAGCGGGGAGAATTACTTC
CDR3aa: CASSPESGENYF

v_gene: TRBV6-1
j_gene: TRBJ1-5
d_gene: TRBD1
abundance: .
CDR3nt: TGTGCCAGCAGTGACACCGGGGACAGCGAGCAGCCCCAGCATTTT
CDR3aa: CASSDTGDSEQPQHF

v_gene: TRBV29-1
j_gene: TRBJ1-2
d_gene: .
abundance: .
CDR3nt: TGCAGCGTCCACAGGGAAGGCGGTACCTATGGCTACACCTTC
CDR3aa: CSVHREGGTYGYTF

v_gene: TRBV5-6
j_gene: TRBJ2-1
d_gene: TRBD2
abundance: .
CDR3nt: TGTGCCAGCAGCTGGGGGGGTAATGAGCAGTTCTTC
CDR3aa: CASSWGGNEQFF

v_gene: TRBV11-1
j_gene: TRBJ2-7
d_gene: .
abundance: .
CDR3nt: TGTGCCAGCACCTTAATAAAGACTAGTACCGACGAGCAGTACTTC
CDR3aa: CASTLIKTSTDEQYF